This T cell receptor (beta chain) was recorded in a study of blood T cell repertoires in COVID-19. Germline V gene data show CDR1 as SGDLS and CDR2 as YYNGEE. V lost 0 bases to trimming and J lost 0 bases, with 10 bases between them. The CDR3 is 15 residues long. In the original analysis: Amplification of reference gene primers provided the estimated nucleated cell counts. The data were produced by immunoSEQ multiplex PCR, yet TCRdb's version contains in-frame clones alone and is incomplete. V, J and clone size are taken as reported in that table, and D and trimming were inferred from the DNA itself. The data hold 150,000 to 180,000 clones, with roughly 84% observed a single time. Turning to this clone: The same CDR3 is also encoded by other DNA sequences in this sample.

Sequenced: peripheral blood. The TCR originated in a man between 60 and 75 years old with COVID-19, enrolled during active disease. The chain links TRBV9 to TRBJ2-7; unclear D gene. The CDR3 spells CASSVGDRSSYEQYF. CDR3 sequence (DNA): TGTGCCAGCAGCGTAGGCGACCGGAGCTCCTACGAGCAGTACTTC.